This T cell receptor beta chain was observed in a study of identical twins. In TCRdb, the 5' RACE reads were re-called with MiXCR into one record per CDR3 protein. The sample has about 340,000 distinct CDR3 sequences, 10% to 15% seen once. With no exceptions, donors were healthy Caucasians. Per germline, CDR1 SGHRS and CDR2 YFSETQ. J was trimmed by 2 bases and V by 7 bases; bases with no gene match: 12. CDR3 size: 16 residues. This sample also belongs to another study, concerning yellow fever vaccine responses in identical twins.

This TCR came from a woman aged 18-30 years in good health. The sequenced material came from CD8+ T cells sorted from blood. This chain links TRBV5-1 with TRBJ2-1; 7 nucleotides align to TRBD1. The CDR3 protein is CASRPPGQPTYNEQFF. In nucleotides, the CDR3 is TGCGCCAGCCGTCCTCCGGGACAGCCAACCTACAATGAGCAGTTCTTC.